This record concerns one T cell receptor (beta chain) sequence. This entry comes from a study of glioma-infiltrating T cells after dendritic cell vaccination. At the level of the study: Samples are from glioblastoma patients in Phase I and II dendritic cell vaccine trials.

Trimming pared 1 base from V and 4 bases from J, leaving 7 bases between. There are 13 residues in the CDR3. Per germline, CDR1 SEHNR and CDR2 FQNEAQ (reference sequence). The primer mix had 60 V beta and 13 J beta primers. The protocol was immunoSEQ multiplex PCR, while the TCRdb copy is restricted to in-frame clones and leaves out a portion. The repertoire holds roughly 100,000 clones, roughly four fifths seen once, with about an eighth in the top ten. The sample in question was blood, obtained before dendritic cell vaccination. The TCR originated in a human donor with glioblastoma. The chain employs TRBV7-9 and TRBJ1-2, with D possibly TRBD1 on 5 matching bases. In DNA, the CDR3 is TGTGCCAGCAGCTTAGGGAGGGGCTATGGCTACACCTTC. As protein: CASSLGRGYGYTF.